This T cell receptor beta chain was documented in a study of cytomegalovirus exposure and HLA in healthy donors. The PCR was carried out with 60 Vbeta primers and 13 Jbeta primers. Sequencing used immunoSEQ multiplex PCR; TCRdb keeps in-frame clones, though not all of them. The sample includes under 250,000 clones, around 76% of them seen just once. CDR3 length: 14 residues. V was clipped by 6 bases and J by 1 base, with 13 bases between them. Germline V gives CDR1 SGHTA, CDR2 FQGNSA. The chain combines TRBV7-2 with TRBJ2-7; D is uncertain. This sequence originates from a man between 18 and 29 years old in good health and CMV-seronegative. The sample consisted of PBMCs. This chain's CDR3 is CASSPLLSSYEQYF. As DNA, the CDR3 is TGTGCCAGCAGTCCACTGCTTAGTTCCTACGAGCAGTACTTC.